This TCR beta chain was profiled in a study of blood T cell repertoires in COVID-19 (dated by TCRdb to about 2020). Background on the whole study: Samples covering the acute and convalescent phases of COVID-19 were provided by collaborators in the United States, Italy and Spain. The prospective study material was composed of cDNA or gDNA derived from T cells, B-cell-depleted T cells, or PBMCs. Subjects who had been exposed to COVID-19, were actively infected with it, or had recovered from it provided the deeply sampled blood TCRbeta repertoires that made up the dataset. A freely available public database, intended as a resource for researchers studying the immune response to SARS-CoV-2, is where the repertoires were released. Samples were obtained from the ongoing ImmuneRACE study (first 160 participants) and from 1,000 to 1,500 subjects provided by 6 global collaborators. The sample metadata nearly always contained a de-identified subject ID, COVID-19 status, age in years and sex. Where HLA class I and class II types were available, the types were taken from metadata supplied by the sample provider, not from assay-based typing.

Ends trimmed: V by 2 bases, J by 6 bases; bases unmatched to a gene: 10. The CDR3 spans 18 residues, from the cysteine through the phenylalanine. Solely the CDR3 DNA is kept, with 54 bases framed from the first base. Via the germline V gene (reference sequence), CDR1 is SSHAT and CDR2 FNYEAQ. Paper-wide results and their limitations: The amount of clinical and demographic metadata varied by source and participant and was provided uncurated.

TCRbeta CDR3 regions were amplified from genomic DNA by means of the immunoSEQ Assay, a bias-controlled multiplex PCR. The paper's data handling went like this. The number of nucleated cells in each sample was estimated from the amplification of reference gene primers within the assay. To quantify the absolute abundance of each unique TCRbeta CDR3 rearrangement, sequence reads were collapsed and filtered. For each sample, productive Simpson clonality was calculated as the square root of Simpson's diversity index over productive rearrangements. In its TCRdb copy, this immuneACCESS table keeps in-frame sequences only and misses some clones. Where compared with another copy, unresolved V genes explain less than half of these, and the others have no known cause. V and J calls and clone size follow that table, whereas D and trimming were derived from the DNA. This sample has about 50,000 clones in its table, and around three quarters of those were observed once. 20% to 30% of the sample comes from the top ten.

As regards this clone: No antigen is known for it. Base qualities are not provided; no much larger clone lies one nucleotide away.

Each collaborating institution followed its own protocols to collect whole blood in K2EDTA tubes. For TCRbeta analysis, collaborators shipped samples in one of three forms: frozen whole blood, isolated PBMCs, or DNA extracted from either of those sample types. The clonotype was recovered from a man aged 70-80 years with acute or convalescent COVID-19. The sample was peripheral blood. The V gene is TRBV7-7 and the J gene is TRBJ2-1; 13 bases in between match TRBD2. The DNA is TGTGCCAGCAGCTTAAACCCCGGACTAGCGGGAGCCATCAATGAGCAGTTCTTC. Its protein product is CASSLNPGLAGAINEQFF.